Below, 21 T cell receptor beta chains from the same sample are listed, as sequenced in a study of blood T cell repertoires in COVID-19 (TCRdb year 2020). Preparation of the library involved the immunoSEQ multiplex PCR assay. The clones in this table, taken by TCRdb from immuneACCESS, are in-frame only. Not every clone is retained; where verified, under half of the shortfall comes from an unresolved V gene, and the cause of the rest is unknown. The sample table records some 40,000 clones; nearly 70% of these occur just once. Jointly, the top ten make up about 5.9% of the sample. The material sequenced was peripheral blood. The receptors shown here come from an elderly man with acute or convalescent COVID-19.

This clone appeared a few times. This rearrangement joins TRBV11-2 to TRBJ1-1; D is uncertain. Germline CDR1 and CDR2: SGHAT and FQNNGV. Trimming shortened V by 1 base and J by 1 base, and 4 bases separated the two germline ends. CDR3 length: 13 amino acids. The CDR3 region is CASSLVRNTEAFF. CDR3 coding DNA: TGTGCCAGCAGCTTAGTCAGGAACACTGAAGCTTTCTTT.

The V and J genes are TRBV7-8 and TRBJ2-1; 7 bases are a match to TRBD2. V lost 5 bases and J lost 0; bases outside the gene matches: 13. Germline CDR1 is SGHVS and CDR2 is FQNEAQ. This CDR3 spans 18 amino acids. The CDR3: CASSASALGGFSYNEQFF. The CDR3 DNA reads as TGTGCCAGCAGCGCCTCAGCGCTCGGGGGGTTCTCCTACAATGAGCAGTTCTTC. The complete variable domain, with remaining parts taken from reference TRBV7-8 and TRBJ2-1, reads GAGVSQSPRYKVAKRGQDVALRCDPISGHVSLFWYQQALGQGPEFLTYFQNEAQLDKSGLPSDRFFAERPEGSVSTLKIQRTQQEDSAVYLCASSASALGGFSYNEQFFGPGTRLTVL.

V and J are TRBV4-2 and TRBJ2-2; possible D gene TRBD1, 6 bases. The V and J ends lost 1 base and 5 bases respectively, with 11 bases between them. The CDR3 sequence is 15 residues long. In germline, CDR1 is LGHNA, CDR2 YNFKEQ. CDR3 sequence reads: CASSQAQGETGELFF. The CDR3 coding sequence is TGTGCCAGCAGCCAAGCACAGGGCGAGACCGGGGAGCTGTTTTTT.

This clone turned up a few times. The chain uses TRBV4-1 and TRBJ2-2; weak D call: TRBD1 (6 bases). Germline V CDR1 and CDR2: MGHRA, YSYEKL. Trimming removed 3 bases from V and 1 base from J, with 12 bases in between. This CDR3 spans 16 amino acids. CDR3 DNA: TGCGCCAGCAGCCACGCAGGGGCAGGGAACACCGGGGAGCTGTTTTTT. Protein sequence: CASSHAGAGNTGELFF.

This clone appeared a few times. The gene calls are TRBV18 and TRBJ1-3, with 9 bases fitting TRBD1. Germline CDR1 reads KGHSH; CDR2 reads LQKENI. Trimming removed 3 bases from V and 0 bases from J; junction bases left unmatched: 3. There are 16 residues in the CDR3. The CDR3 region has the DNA TGTGCCAGCTCACCCGGACAGGGGACCTCTGGAAACACCATATATTTT. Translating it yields CASSPGQGTSGNTIYF.

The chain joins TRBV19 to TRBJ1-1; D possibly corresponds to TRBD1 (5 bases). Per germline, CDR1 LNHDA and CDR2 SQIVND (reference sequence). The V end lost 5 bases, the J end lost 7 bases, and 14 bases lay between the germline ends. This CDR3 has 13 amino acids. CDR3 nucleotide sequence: TGTGCCAGTAGTCCCTATGTTACAGGTGAAGCTTTCTTT. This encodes CASSPYVTGEAFF.

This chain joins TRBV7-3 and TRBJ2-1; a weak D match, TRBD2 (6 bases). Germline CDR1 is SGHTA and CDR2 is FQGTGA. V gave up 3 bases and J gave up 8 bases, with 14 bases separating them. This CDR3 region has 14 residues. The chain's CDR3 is CASSLGLGYYEQFF. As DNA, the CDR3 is TGTGCCAGCAGCTTGGGACTGGGTTATTATGAGCAGTTCTTC.

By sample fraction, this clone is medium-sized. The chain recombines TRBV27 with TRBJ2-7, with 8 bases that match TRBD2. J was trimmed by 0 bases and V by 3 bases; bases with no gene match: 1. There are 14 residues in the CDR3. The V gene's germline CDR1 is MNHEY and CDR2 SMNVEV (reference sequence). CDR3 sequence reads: CASSFSGTSYEQYF. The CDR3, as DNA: TGTGCCAGCAGTTTTAGCGGGACCTCCTACGAGCAGTACTTC.

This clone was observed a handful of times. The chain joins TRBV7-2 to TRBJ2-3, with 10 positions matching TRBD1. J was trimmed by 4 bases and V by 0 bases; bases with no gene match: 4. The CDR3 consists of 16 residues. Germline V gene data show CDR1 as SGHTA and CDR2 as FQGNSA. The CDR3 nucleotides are TGTGCCAGCAGCTTAGCGACAGGGGGCGCAGCAGATACGCAGTATTTT. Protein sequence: CASSLATGGAADTQYF.

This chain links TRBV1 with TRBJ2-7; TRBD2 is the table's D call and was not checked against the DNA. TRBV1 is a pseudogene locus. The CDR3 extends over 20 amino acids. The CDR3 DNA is TGCACCAGCAGCCAAGATCCACAACCCGGGGTTAAAGTACCTCTCCACGAGCAGTACTTC. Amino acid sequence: CTSSQDPQPGVKVPLHEQYF.

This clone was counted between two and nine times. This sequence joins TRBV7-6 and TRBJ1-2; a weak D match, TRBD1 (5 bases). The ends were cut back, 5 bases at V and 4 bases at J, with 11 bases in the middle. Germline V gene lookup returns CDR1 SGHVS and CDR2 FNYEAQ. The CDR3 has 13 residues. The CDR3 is CASSTQGSYGYTF. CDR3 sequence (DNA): TGTGCCAGCAGCACCCAGGGTAGCTATGGCTACACCTTC.

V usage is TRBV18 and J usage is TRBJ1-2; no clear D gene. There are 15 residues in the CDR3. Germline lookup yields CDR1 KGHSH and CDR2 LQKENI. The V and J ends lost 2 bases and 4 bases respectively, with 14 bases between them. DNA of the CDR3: TGTGCCAGCTCACCAGATGGAGGGCTGGGCTATGGCTACACCTTC. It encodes CASSPDGGLGYGYTF.

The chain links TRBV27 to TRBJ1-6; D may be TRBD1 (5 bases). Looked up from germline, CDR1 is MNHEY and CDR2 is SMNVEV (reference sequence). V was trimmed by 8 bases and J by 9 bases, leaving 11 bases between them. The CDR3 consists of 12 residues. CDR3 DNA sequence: TGTGCCAGCCGCAGGGTCGGTTCACCCCTCCACTTT. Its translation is CASRRVGSPLHF.

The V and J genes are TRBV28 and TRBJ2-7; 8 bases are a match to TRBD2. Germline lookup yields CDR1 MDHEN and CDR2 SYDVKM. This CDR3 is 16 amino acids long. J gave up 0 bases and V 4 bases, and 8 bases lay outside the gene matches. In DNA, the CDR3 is TGTGCCAGCAGTTCTTCCGGGACTAGGATCTCCTACGAGCAGTACTTC. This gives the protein CASSSSGTRISYEQYF.

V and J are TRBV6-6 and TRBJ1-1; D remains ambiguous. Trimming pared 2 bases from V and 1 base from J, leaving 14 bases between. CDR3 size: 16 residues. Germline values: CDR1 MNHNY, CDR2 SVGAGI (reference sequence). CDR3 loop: CASSYPLEGWNTEAFF. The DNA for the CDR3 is TGTGCCAGCAGTTACCCACTTGAGGGATGGAACACTGAAGCTTTCTTT.

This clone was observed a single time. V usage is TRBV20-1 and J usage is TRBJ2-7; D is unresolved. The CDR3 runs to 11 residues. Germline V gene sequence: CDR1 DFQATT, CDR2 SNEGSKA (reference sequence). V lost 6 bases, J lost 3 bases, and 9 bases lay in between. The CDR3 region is CSAPTRYEQYF. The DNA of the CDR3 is TGCAGTGCACCCACTCGCTACGAGCAGTACTTC.

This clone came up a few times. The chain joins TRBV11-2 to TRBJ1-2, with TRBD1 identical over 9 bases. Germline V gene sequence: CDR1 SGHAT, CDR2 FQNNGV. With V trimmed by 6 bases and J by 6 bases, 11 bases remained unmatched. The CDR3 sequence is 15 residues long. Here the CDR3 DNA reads TGTGCCAGCAGTCGAAACCCGGGACAGGGAGATGGCTACACCTTC. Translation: CASSRNPGQGDGYTF. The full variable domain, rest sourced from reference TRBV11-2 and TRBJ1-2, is EAGVAQSPRYKIIEKRQSVAFWCNPISGHATLYWYQQILGQGPKLLIQFQNNGVVDDSQLPKDRFSAERLKGVDSTLKIQPAKLEDSAVYLCASSRNPGQGDGYTFGSGTRLTVV.

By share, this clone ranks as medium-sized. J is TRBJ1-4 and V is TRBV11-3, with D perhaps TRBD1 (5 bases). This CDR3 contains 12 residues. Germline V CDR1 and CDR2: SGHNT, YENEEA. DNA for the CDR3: TGTGCTTGTAAAAGGGGCGTCGGAAAACTGTTTTTT. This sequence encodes CACKRGVGKLFF.

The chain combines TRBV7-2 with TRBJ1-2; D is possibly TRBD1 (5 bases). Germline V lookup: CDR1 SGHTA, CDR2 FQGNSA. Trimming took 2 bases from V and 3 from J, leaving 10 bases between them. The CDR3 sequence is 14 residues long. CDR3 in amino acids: CASSLPGQDYGYTF. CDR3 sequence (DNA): TGTGCCAGCAGCTTACCCGGACAAGACTATGGCTACACCTTC.

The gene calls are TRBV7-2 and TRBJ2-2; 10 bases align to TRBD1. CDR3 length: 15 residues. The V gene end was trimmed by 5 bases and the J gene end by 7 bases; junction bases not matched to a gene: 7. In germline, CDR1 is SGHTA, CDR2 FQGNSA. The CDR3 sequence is CASSDDRGRSGELFF. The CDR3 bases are TGTGCCAGCAGCGACGACAGGGGGCGCAGCGGGGAGCTGTTTTTT.

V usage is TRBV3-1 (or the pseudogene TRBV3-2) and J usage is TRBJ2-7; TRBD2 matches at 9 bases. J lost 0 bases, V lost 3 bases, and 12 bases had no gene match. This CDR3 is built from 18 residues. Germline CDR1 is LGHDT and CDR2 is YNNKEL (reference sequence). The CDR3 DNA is TGTGCCAGCAGCCACCTTTCGTCGGGTAGCGGGGGCTCCTACGAGCAGTACTTC. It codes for CASSHLSSGSGGSYEQYF.